This is a list of T cell receptor beta chains from one sample in a study of siplizumab effects on memory and regulatory T cells. Sequenced by immunoSEQ multiplex PCR; TCRdb stores in-frame clones only, minus some. The table has tens of thousands of clones, about 90% seen once; the top ten hold roughly 0.25%. Source material: naive CD4+ T cells sorted from blood. Receptors were obtained from a human donor in good health. Each CDR3 is given with its conserved first and last residue. A D gene is named only where the DNA matches it firmly. A clone size is listed for some rows: how often the clone was seen (once, few, many), or a class if it is expanded.

v_gene	j_gene	d_gene	abundance	CDR3aa	CDR3nt
TRBV5-1	TRBJ1-6	NA	NA	CASRSRDQYNSPLHF	TGCGCCAGCAGGTCCCGGGACCAGTATAATTCACCCCTCCACTTT
TRBV6-6	TRBJ1-1	NA	NA	CASSQVNTEAFF	TGTGCCAGCAGTCAGGTGAACACTGAAGCTTTCTTT
TRBV7-9	TRBJ2-3	TRBD2	NA	CASSKGLAGKDTQYF	TGTGCCAGCAGCAAGGGACTAGCGGGAAAAGATACGCAGTATTTT
TRBV9	TRBJ2-7	NA	NA	CASSVTGYEQYF	TGTGCCAGCAGCGTAACAGGGTACGAGCAGTACTTC
TRBV2	TRBJ1-1	NA	few	CASRGDRGTEAFF	TGTGCCAGCAGGGGGGACCGGGGGACTGAAGCTTTCTTT
TRBV28	TRBJ2-7	TRBD1	NA	CAARPGDRVYEQYF	TGTGCCGCTAGACCGGGGGACAGGGTCTACGAGCAGTACTTC
TRBV29-1	TRBJ2-1	TRBD1	NA	CSVVGQGAYNEQFF	TGCAGCGTCGTCGGACAGGGGGCTTACAATGAGCAGTTCTTC
TRBV12-5	TRBJ1-1	NA	once	CASGLGPMNTEAFF	TGTGCTAGTGGTTTGGGACCGATGAACACTGAAGCTTTCTTT
TRBV7-9	TRBJ1-2	NA	NA	CASTRGGALYGYTF	TGTGCCAGCACCCGAGGAGGGGCCCTCTATGGCTACACCTTC
TRBV6-5	TRBJ2-4	TRBD2	NA	CASRAGVKNIQYF	TGTGCCAGCAGAGCGGGGGTCAAAAACATTCAGTACTTC
TRBV5-5	TRBJ1-4	TRBD1	NA	CASSPLGTANEKLFF	TGTGCCAGCAGCCCCCTTGGGACAGCTAATGAAAAACTGTTTTTT
TRBV20-1	TRBJ2-1	NA	NA	CSGLRVDEQFF	TGCAGTGGGCTCCGGGTGGATGAGCAGTTCTTC
TRBV19	TRBJ1-3	TRBD1	NA	CASGQGGNTIYF	TGTGCCAGCGGACAGGGAGGAAACACCATATATTTT
TRBV18	TRBJ1-3	TRBD1	NA	CASSPRDSAGNTIYF	TGTGCCAGCTCACCCCGGGACAGCGCTGGAAACACCATATATTTT
TRBV5-1	TRBJ2-7	TRBD2	NA	CASSSTGTSGYEQYF	TGCGCCAGCAGCTCGACCGGGACTAGCGGCTACGAGCAGTACTTC
TRBV27	TRBJ1-2	TRBD1	once	CASSFSTGQGNYGYTF	TGTGCCAGCAGTTTCTCTACGGGACAGGGTAACTATGGCTACACCTTC
TRBV2	TRBJ2-2	NA	NA	CASSEEGWTGELFF	TGTGCCAGCAGTGAAGAAGGATGGACCGGGGAGCTGTTTTTT
TRBV19	TRBJ2-7	NA	once	CASSIAAGAGEQYF	TGTGCCAGTAGTATAGCGGCCGGGGCTGGCGAGCAGTACTTC
TRBV7-8	TRBJ1-1	NA	NA	CASSLDSGTEAFF	TGTGCCAGCAGCTTAGATTCGGGTACTGAAGCTTTCTTT
TRBV18	TRBJ2-7	TRBD1	NA	CASSSRQGWFEQYF	TGTGCCAGCTCATCAAGACAGGGGTGGTTCGAGCAGTACTTC
TRBV11-2	TRBJ2-1	NA	NA	CASSLGQGLYNEQFF	TGTGCCAGCAGCTTAGGACAGGGACTCTACAATGAGCAGTTCTTC
TRBV2	TRBJ1-2	NA	NA	CASSVWASYTF	TGTGCCAGCAGTGTCTGGGCAAGCTACACCTTC
TRBV7-9	TRBJ1-1	NA	NA	CASSLDTEAFF	TGTGCCAGCAGCCTCGACACTGAAGCTTTCTTT
TRBV7-3	TRBJ2-5	NA	NA	CASSLNGAKETQYF	TGTGCCAGCAGCTTAAATGGGGCCAAAGAGACCCAGTACTTC
TRBV7-9	TRBJ2-3	TRBD1	NA	CASSSGTGVDTQYF	TGTGCCAGCAGCTCCGGGACAGGGGTTGATACGCAGTATTTT
TRBV11-2	TRBJ2-7	TRBD2	once	CASSLDSGSGIYEQYF	TGTGCCAGCAGCTTAGATAGCGGGAGCGGGATCTACGAGCAGTACTTC
TRBV9	TRBJ2-4	NA	NA	CASSVAPTEIQYF	TGTGCCAGCAGCGTAGCGCCGACTGAGATTCAGTACTTC
TRBV5-1	TRBJ1-1	NA	NA	CASSLAGNSRANTEAFF	TGCGCCAGCAGCTTGGCCGGGAACAGTAGAGCGAACACTGAAGCTTTCTTT
TRBV4-1	TRBJ1-1	NA	NA	CASSQDRAAAFF	TGCGCCAGCAGCCAAGATAGGGCAGCAGCTTTCTTT
TRBV19	TRBJ2-3	NA	NA	CASSSRATQYF	TGTGCCAGTAGCTCCCGCGCTACGCAGTATTTT
TRBV19	TRBJ2-2	NA	NA	CASKTGSNTGELFF	TGTGCCAGTAAAACAGGGAGCAACACCGGGGAGCTGTTTTTT
TRBV6-1	TRBJ1-1	NA	NA	CASSAQGNTEAFF	TGTGCCAGCAGTGCACAGGGGAACACTGAAGCTTTCTTT
TRBV19	TRBJ2-2	NA	NA	CASSIPYTGYTGELFF	TGTGCCAGTAGTATCCCCTACACTGGTTACACCGGGGAGCTGTTTTTT
TRBV27	TRBJ2-1	NA	NA	CASSPHPLRIGEQFF	TGTGCCAGCAGCCCCCACCCCCTGCGGATCGGTGAGCAGTTCTTC
TRBV6-1	TRBJ2-5	NA	NA	CASSELVNQETQYF	TGTGCCAGCAGTGAATTGGTCAACCAAGAGACCCAGTACTTC
TRBV6-1	TRBJ2-3	NA	NA	CASSPRNTDTQYF	TGTGCCAGCAGTCCCAGGAACACAGATACGCAGTATTTT
TRBV7-2	TRBJ1-5	NA	few	CASSARADQPQHF	TGTGCCAGCAGCGCAAGGGCTGATCAGCCCCAGCATTTT
TRBV27	TRBJ1-5	TRBD1	few	CASSLSGGENQPQHF	TGTGCCAGCAGTTTATCAGGGGGCGAAAACCAGCCCCAGCATTTT